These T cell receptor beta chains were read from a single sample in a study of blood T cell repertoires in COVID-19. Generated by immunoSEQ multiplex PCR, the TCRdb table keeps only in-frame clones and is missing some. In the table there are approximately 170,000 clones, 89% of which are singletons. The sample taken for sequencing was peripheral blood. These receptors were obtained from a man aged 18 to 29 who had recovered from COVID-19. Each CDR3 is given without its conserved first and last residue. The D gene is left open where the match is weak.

cdr3_aa: ASRRTENTEAF; v_call: TRBV3-1/TRBV3-2; j_call: TRBJ1-1; d_call: NA
cdr3_aa: AKGLAGYETQY; v_call: TRBV2; j_call: TRBJ2-5; d_call: TRBD2
cdr3_aa: ASSLVGGGGYT; v_call: TRBV5-6; j_call: TRBJ1-2; d_call: NA
cdr3_aa: ASSPLPGKTEAF; v_call: TRBV5-6; j_call: TRBJ1-1; d_call: NA
cdr3_aa: ASSAEAGAKDEQF; v_call: TRBV9; j_call: TRBJ2-1; d_call: TRBD2
cdr3_aa: ASSTRDREIDTQY; v_call: TRBV9; j_call: TRBJ2-3; d_call: TRBD1
cdr3_aa: ATSDGGRGEKLF; v_call: TRBV24-1; j_call: TRBJ1-4; d_call: NA
cdr3_aa: ASSKPSGTSGSLNEQY; v_call: TRBV7-8; j_call: TRBJ2-7; d_call: TRBD2
cdr3_aa: ASNSLGAGEQF; v_call: TRBV6-5; j_call: TRBJ2-1; d_call: NA
cdr3_aa: ASSRAGASYEQY; v_call: TRBV18; j_call: TRBJ2-7; d_call: NA
cdr3_aa: ATSRKGQGGYNEQF; v_call: TRBV15; j_call: TRBJ2-1; d_call: TRBD1
cdr3_aa: ASRRDYTGELF; v_call: TRBV12-3/TRBV12-4; j_call: TRBJ2-2; d_call: NA
cdr3_aa: ASSATGGPYNEQF; v_call: TRBV9; j_call: TRBJ2-1; d_call: TRBD1
cdr3_aa: ASSLGVGSGSPLH; v_call: TRBV28; j_call: TRBJ1-6; d_call: NA
cdr3_aa: ATTRGAEGTEAF; v_call: TRBV10-3; j_call: TRBJ1-1; d_call: NA
cdr3_aa: AISESLGTSTDTQY; v_call: TRBV10-3; j_call: TRBJ2-3; d_call: NA
cdr3_aa: ASSSRRVGNTIY; v_call: TRBV5-6; j_call: TRBJ1-3; d_call: NA
cdr3_aa: ASSLPRTGYNEQF; v_call: TRBV6-5; j_call: TRBJ2-1; d_call: TRBD1
cdr3_aa: ASSQVDSLTYEQY; v_call: TRBV3-1/TRBV3-2; j_call: TRBJ2-7; d_call: NA
cdr3_aa: ASSPRLAQGTDTQY; v_call: TRBV14; j_call: TRBJ2-3; d_call: TRBD2
cdr3_aa: ASSSATQGRETQY; v_call: TRBV6-6; j_call: TRBJ2-5; d_call: NA
cdr3_aa: ASSLGQLSYNEQF; v_call: TRBV7-2; j_call: TRBJ2-1; d_call: NA
cdr3_aa: ASSHPGQGSDEQY; v_call: TRBV4-1; j_call: TRBJ2-7; d_call: TRBD1
cdr3_aa: ASRTGTLNTEAF; v_call: TRBV3-1/TRBV3-2; j_call: TRBJ1-1; d_call: NA
cdr3_aa: ASTPGGGTGRELF; v_call: TRBV7-2; j_call: TRBJ2-2; d_call: TRBD2
cdr3_aa: ATGQISNQPQH; v_call: TRBV28; j_call: TRBJ1-5; d_call: NA
cdr3_aa: ATQGQGNTEAF; v_call: TRBV2; j_call: TRBJ1-1; d_call: TRBD1
cdr3_aa: ASSLASLADNEQF; v_call: TRBV7-2; j_call: TRBJ2-1; d_call: NA
cdr3_aa: ASRRTSPNNEQF; v_call: TRBV3-1/TRBV3-2; j_call: TRBJ2-1; d_call: TRBD2
cdr3_aa: ASSYHFRGRDTQY; v_call: TRBV6-2/TRBV6-3; j_call: TRBJ2-3; d_call: NA
cdr3_aa: ASSPQREGYNEQF; v_call: TRBV9; j_call: TRBJ2-1; d_call: TRBD2
cdr3_aa: ASSLAGGGSRDEQF; v_call: TRBV7-9; j_call: TRBJ2-1; d_call: TRBD2
cdr3_aa: ASSVADRDNEQF; v_call: TRBV9; j_call: TRBJ2-1; d_call: TRBD1
cdr3_aa: ASSLDITDTQY; v_call: TRBV6-2/TRBV6-3; j_call: TRBJ2-3; d_call: NA
cdr3_aa: ASQTGKVGNTIY; v_call: TRBV3-1/TRBV3-2; j_call: TRBJ1-3; d_call: NA
cdr3_aa: ASRLNTGELF; v_call: TRBV7-3; j_call: TRBJ2-2; d_call: NA
cdr3_aa: SVVRGDYGYT; v_call: TRBV29-1; j_call: TRBJ1-2; d_call: NA
cdr3_aa: ASSSDSSSGNTIY; v_call: TRBV7-2; j_call: TRBJ1-3; d_call: NA
cdr3_aa: ASSRGGRSEDTQY; v_call: TRBV5-1; j_call: TRBJ2-3; d_call: TRBD2
cdr3_aa: ASSLKLAGYEQY; v_call: TRBV19; j_call: TRBJ2-7; d_call: TRBD2
cdr3_aa: AWSVLGGQPQH; v_call: TRBV30; j_call: TRBJ1-5; d_call: TRBD1
cdr3_aa: ASTGQGAITEAF; v_call: TRBV2; j_call: TRBJ1-1; d_call: TRBD1
cdr3_aa: ASSPQLGLAPVDTQY; v_call: TRBV7-3; j_call: TRBJ2-3; d_call: TRBD2
cdr3_aa: ASSYSSLGEDTEAF; v_call: TRBV6-6; j_call: TRBJ1-1; d_call: NA
cdr3_aa: ASSIGRNTEAF; v_call: TRBV19; j_call: TRBJ1-1; d_call: NA
cdr3_aa: ASSLGAGMTYNSPLH; v_call: TRBV5-1; j_call: TRBJ1-6; d_call: NA
cdr3_aa: ASSYQGFYNEQF; v_call: TRBV7-2; j_call: TRBJ2-1; d_call: NA
cdr3_aa: SVAAGLKTQY; v_call: TRBV29-1; j_call: TRBJ2-5; d_call: NA
cdr3_aa: ASSVQGASGTYEQF; v_call: TRBV9; j_call: TRBJ2-1; d_call: TRBD2
cdr3_aa: ASSQRQGSVSDTQY; v_call: TRBV4-1; j_call: TRBJ2-3; d_call: NA
cdr3_aa: ASSMASGRYNEQF; v_call: TRBV19; j_call: TRBJ2-1; d_call: TRBD2
cdr3_aa: ASSHRETYEQY; v_call: TRBV19; j_call: TRBJ2-7; d_call: NA
cdr3_aa: AISEPERTDTQY; v_call: TRBV10-3; j_call: TRBJ2-3; d_call: NA
cdr3_aa: ASSSLAEITDTQY; v_call: TRBV7-3; j_call: TRBJ2-3; d_call: TRBD2
cdr3_aa: ASSLNRRSYEQY; v_call: TRBV5-6; j_call: TRBJ2-7; d_call: NA
cdr3_aa: ASSLMLQSLGNTIY; v_call: TRBV5-5; j_call: TRBJ1-3; d_call: NA
cdr3_aa: ASSQDSGNEQF; v_call: TRBV4-3; j_call: TRBJ2-1; d_call: NA